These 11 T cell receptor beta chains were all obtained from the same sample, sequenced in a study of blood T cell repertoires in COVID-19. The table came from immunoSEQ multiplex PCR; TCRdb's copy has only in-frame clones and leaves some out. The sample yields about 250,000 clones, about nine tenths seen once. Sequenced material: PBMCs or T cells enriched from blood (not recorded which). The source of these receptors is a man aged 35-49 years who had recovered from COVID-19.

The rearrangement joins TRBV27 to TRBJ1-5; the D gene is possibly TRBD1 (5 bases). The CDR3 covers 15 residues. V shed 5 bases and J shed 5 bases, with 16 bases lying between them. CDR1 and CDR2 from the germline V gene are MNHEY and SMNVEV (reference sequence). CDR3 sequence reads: CASSPLEGWDQPQHF. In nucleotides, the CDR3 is TGTGCCAGCAGTCCCCTGGAGGGGTGGGATCAGCCCCAGCATTTT.

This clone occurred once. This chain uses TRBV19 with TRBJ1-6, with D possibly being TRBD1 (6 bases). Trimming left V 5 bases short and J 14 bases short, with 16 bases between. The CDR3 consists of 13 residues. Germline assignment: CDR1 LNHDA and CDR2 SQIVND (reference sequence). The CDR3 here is CASSHSDSRTLHF. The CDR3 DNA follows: TGTGCCAGTAGTCACTCGGACAGTCGTACCCTCCACTTT. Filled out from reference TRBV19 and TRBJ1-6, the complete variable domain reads DGGITQSPKYLFRKEGQNVTLSCEQNLNHDAMYWYRQDPGQGLRLIYYSQIVNDFQKGDIAEGYSVSREKKESFPLTVTSAQKNPTAFYLCASSHSDSRTLHFGNGTRLTVT.

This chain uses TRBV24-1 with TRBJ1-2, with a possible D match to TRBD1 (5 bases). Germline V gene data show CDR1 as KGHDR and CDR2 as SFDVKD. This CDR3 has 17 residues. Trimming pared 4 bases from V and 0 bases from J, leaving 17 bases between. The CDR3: CATSDPTDSVSNYGYTF. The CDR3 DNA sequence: TGTGCCACCAGTGACCCGACAGACAGCGTTTCTAACTATGGCTACACCTTC.

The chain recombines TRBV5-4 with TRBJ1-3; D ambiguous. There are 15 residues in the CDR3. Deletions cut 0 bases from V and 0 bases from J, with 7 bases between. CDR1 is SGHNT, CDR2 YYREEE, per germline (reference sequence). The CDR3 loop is CASSLAGSSGNTIYF. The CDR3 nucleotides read TGTGCCAGCAGCTTGGCCGGGAGCTCTGGAAACACCATATATTTT.

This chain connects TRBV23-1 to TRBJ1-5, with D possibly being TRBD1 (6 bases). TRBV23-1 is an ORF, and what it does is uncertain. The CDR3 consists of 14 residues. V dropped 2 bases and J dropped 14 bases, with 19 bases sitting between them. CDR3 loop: CASSQIEPYRDKHF. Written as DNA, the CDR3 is TGCGCCAGCAGTCAAATCGAACCCTACAGGGATAAGCATTTT.

CDR3 loop: CASSLRGVGEKLFF. CDR3 sequence (DNA): TGTGCCAGCAGTTTACGGGGGGTCGGGGAAAAACTGTTTTTT. The chain uses TRBV28 and TRBJ1-4, with D possibly being TRBD1 (5 bases). Trimming left V 2 bases short and J 8 bases short, with 12 bases between. CDR1 and CDR2 (germline): MDHEN, SYDVKM. This CDR3 has 14 residues. The whole variable domain, filled in from reference TRBV28 and TRBJ1-4, reads DVKVTQSSRYLVKRTGEKVFLECVQDMDHENMFWYRQDPGLGLRLIYFSYDVKMKEKGDIPEGYSVSREKKERFSLILESASTNQTSMYLCASSLRGVGEKLFFGSGTQLSVL.

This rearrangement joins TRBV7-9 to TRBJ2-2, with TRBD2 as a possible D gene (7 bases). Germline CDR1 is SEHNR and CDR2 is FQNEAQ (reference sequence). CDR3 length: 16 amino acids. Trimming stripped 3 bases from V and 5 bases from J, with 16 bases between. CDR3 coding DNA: TGTGCCAGCAGCTTTCTGGGGGGGCTCCAGACCGGGGAGCTGTTTTTT. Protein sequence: CASSFLGGLQTGELFF. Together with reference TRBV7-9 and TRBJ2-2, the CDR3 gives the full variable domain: DTGVSQNPRHKITKRGQNVTFRCDPISEHNRLYWYRQTLGQGPEFLTYFQNEAQLEKSRLLSDRFSAERPKGSFSTLEIQRTEQGDSAMYLCASSFLGGLQTGELFFGEGSRLTVL.

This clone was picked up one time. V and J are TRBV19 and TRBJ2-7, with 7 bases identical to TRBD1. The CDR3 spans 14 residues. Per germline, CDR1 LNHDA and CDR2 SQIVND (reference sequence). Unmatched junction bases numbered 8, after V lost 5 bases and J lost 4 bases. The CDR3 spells CASSRQGGWYEQYF. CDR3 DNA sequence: TGTGCCAGTAGTCGACAGGGCGGCTGGTACGAGCAGTACTTC.

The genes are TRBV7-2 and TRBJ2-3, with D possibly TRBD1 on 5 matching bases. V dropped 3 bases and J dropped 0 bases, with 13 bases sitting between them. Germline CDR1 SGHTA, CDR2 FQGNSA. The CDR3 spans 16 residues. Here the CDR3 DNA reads TGTGCCAGCAGCTTCAGGACACGCGTAAGCACAGATACGCAGTATTTT. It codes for CASSFRTRVSTDTQYF.

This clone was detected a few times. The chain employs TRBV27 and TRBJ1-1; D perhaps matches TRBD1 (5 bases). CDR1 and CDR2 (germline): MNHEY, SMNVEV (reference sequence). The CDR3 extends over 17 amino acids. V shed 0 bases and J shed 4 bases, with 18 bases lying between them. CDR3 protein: CASSLSPSGGTGTEAFF. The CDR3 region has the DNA TGTGCCAGCAGTTTATCGCCCTCCGGGGGGACGGGCACTGAAGCTTTCTTT.

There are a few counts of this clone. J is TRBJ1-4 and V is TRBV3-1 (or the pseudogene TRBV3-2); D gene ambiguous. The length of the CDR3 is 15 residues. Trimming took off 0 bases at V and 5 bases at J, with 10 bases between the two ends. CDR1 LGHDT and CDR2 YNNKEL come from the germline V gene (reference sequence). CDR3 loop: CASSQDGVGNEKLFF. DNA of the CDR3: TGTGCCAGCAGCCAAGACGGGGTCGGAAATGAAAAACTGTTTTTT.